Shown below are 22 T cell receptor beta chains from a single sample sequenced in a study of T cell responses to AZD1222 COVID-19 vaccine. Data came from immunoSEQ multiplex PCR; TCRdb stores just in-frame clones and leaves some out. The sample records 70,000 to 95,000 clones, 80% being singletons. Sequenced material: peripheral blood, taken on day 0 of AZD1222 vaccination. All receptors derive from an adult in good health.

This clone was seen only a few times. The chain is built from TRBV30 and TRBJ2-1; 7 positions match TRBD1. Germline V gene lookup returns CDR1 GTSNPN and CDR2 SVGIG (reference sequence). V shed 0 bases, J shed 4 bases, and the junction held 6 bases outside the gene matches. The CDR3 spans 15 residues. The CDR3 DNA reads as TGTGCCTGGAGTGTCCCAGGGGGTTCTTACAATGAGCAGTTCTTC. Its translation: CAWSVPGGSYNEQFF. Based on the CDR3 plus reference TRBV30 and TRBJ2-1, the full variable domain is SQTIHQWPATLVQPVGSPLSLECTVEGTSNPNLYWYRQAAGRGLQLLFYSVGIGQISSEVPQNLSASRPQDRQFILSSKKLLLSDSGFYLCAWSVPGGSYNEQFFGPGTRLTVL.

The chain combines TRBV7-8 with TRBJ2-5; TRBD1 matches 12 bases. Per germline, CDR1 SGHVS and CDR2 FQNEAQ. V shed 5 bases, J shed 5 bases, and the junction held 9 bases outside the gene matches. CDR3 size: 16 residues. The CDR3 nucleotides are TGTGCCAGCAGCCCTTGGGGGACAGGGGGCGGGGAGACCCAGTACTTC. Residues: CASSPWGTGGGETQYF.

The CDR3 region has the DNA TGTGCCAGCAACGTTCGGCAGGGGAACACCATATATTTT. It specifies CASNVRQGNTIYF. The V gene is TRBV6-5, the J gene TRBJ1-3; TRBD1 is a possible D gene (6 bases). This CDR3 is 13 amino acids long. V shed 7 bases and J shed 7 bases, with 14 bases lying between them. Germline V gene lookup returns CDR1 MNHEY and CDR2 SVGAGI.

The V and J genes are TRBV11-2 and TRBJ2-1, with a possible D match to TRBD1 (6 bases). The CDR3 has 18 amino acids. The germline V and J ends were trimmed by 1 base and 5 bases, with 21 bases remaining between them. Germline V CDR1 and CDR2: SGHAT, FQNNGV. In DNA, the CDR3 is TGTGCCAGCAGCTTAGGAGGGACACCACGAATCGGGCACAATGAGCAGTTCTTC. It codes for CASSLGGTPRIGHNEQFF.

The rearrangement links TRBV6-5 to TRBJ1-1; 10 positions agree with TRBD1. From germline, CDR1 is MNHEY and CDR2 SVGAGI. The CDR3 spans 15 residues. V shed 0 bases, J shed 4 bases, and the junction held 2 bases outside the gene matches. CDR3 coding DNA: TGTGCCAGCAGTTACTCGACAGGGGGCTTCACTGAAGCTTTCTTT. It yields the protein CASSYSTGGFTEAFF.

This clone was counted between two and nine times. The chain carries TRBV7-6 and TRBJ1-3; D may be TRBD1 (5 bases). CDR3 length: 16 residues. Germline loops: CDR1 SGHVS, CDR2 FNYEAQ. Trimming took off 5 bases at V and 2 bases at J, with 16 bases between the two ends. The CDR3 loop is CASSPRAGRTGNTIYF. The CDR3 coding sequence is TGTGCCAGCAGCCCCAGGGCAGGGCGGACTGGAAACACCATATATTTT.

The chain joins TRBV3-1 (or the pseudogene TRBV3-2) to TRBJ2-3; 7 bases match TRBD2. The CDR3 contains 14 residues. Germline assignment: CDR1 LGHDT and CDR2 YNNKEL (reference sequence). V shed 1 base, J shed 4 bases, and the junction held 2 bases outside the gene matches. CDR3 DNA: TGTGCCAGCAGCCAAGGGGGGGGAGCAGATACGCAGTATTTT. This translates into CASSQGGGADTQYF.

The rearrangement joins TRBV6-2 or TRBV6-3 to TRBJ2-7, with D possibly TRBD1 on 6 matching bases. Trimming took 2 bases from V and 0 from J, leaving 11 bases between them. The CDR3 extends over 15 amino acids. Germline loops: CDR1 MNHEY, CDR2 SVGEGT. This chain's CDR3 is CASSYGDTHSYEQYF. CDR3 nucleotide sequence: TGTGCCAGCAGTTACGGGGACACCCACTCCTACGAGCAGTACTTC.

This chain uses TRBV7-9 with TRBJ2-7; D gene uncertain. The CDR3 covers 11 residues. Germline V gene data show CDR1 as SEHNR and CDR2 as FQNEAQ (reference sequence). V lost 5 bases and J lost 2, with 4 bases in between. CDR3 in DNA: TGTGCCAGCAGCCCTGCCTACGAGCAGTACTTC. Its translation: CASSPAYEQYF.

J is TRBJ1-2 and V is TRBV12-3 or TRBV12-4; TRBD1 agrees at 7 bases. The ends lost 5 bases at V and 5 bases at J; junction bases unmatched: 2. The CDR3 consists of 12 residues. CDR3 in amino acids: CASSVQGYGYTF. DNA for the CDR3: TGTGCCAGCAGTGTACAGGGGTATGGCTACACCTTC.

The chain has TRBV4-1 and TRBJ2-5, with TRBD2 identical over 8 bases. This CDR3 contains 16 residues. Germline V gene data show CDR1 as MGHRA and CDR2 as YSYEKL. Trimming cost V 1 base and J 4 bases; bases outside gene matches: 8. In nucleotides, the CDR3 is TGCGCCAGCAGCCAAGGGGGGTTAGCGGGAAGAGAGACCCAGTACTTC. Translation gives CASSQGGLAGRETQYF.

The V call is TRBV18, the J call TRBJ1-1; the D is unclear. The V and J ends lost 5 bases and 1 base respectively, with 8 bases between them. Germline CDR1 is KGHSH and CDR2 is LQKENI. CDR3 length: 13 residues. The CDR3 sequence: CASSTQRNTEAFF. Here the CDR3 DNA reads TGTGCCAGCTCAACCCAAAGGAACACTGAAGCTTTCTTT.

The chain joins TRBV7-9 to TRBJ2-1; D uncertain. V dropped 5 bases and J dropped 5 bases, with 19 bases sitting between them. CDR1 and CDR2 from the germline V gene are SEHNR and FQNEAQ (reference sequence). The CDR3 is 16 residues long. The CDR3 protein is CASSPRFVEIDNEQFF. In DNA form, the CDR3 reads TGTGCCAGCAGCCCCCGGTTTGTGGAAATTGACAATGAGCAGTTCTTC.

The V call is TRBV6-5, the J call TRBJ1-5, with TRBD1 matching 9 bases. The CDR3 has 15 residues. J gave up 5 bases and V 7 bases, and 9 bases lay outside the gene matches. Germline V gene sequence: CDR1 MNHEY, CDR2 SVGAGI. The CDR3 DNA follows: TGTGCCAGCATCGCCGGGACAGGGATGGATCAGCCCCAGCATTTT. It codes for CASIAGTGMDQPQHF.

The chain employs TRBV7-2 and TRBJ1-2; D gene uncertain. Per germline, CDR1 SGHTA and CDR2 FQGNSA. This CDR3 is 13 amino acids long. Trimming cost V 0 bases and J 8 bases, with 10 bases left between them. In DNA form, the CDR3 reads TGTGCCAGCAGCTTAGCCGGCGCTGGGGGCTACACCTTC. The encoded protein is CASSLAGAGGYTF. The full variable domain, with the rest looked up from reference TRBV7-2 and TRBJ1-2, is GAGVSQSPSNKVTEKGKDVELRCDPISGHTALYWYRQSLGQGLEFLIYFQGNSAPDKSGLPSDRFSAERTGGSVSTLTIQRTQQEDSAVYLCASSLAGAGGYTFGSGTRLTVV.

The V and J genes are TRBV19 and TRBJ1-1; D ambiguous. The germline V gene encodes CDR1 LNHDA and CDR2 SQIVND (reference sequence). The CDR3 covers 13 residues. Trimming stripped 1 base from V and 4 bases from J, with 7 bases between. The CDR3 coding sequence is TGTGCCAGTAGTATAGTTGGGAGCACTGAAGCTTTCTTT. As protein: CASSIVGSTEAFF.

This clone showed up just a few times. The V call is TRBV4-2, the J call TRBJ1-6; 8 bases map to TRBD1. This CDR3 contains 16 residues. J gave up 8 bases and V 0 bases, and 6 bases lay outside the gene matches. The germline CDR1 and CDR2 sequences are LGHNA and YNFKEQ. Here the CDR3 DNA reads TGTGCCAGCAGCCAAGATCGGACAGGGTGGGATTCACCCCTCCACTTT. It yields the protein CASSQDRTGWDSPLHF.

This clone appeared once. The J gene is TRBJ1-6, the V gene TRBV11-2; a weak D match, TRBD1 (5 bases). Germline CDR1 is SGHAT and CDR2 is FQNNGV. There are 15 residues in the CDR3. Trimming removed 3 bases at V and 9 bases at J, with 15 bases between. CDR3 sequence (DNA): TGTGCCAGCAGCTTGAGGCAGGGAATTGGTTCACCCCTCCACTTT. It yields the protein CASSLRQGIGSPLHF.

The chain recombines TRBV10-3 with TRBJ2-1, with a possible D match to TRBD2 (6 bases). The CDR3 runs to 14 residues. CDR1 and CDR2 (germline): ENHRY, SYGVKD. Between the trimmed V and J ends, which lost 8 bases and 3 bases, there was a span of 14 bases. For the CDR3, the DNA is TGTGCCATCTCAACCCGGGACTTCTACAATGAGCAGTTCTTC. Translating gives CAISTRDFYNEQFF.

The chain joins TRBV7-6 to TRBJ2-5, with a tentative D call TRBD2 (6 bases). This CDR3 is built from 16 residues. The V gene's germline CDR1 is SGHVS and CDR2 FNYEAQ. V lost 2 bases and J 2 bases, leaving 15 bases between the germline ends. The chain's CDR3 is CASSLTAADYQETQYF. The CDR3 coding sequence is TGTGCCAGCAGCTTAACAGCCGCGGACTATCAAGAGACCCAGTACTTC.

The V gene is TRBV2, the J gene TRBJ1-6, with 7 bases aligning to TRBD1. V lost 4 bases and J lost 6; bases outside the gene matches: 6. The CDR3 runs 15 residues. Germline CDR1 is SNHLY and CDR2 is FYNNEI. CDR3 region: CASSATTGTNSPLHF. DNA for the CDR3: TGTGCCAGCAGTGCGACGACAGGGACTAATTCACCCCTCCACTTT.

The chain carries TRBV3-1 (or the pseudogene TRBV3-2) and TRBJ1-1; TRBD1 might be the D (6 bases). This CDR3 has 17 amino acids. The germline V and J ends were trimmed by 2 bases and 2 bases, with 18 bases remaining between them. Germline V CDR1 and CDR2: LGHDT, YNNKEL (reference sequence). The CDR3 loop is CASSQPSLWGLNTEAFF. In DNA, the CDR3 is TGTGCCAGCAGCCAACCCTCACTTTGGGGGCTAAACACTGAAGCTTTCTTT.